This T cell receptor beta chain was captured by sequencing in a study of OX40 agonist ivuxolimab in advanced cancers. Overall study results and limits: Expanded peripheral T cells had an undetermined antigen specificity.

A remark on this clone: Antigen specificity is unknown.

V trimming: 5 bases; J trimming: 2 bases; junction bases outside the gene matches: 16. This CDR3 spans 18 amino acids. The germline V gene has CDR1 LGHNA and CDR2 YNFKEQ. Patients with a history of autoimmune disease or on systemic immunosuppression were excluded. Patients had blood sampled at baseline and again on cycle 4 day 1 and cycle 7 day 1. TCRdb's copy holds only in-frame clones and misses some; the assay was immunoSEQ multiplex PCR. Here the sample spans 98,000 or so clones, about four fifths being singletons. The rearrangement uses TRBV4-2 and TRBJ2-3; 7 bases match TRBD2. Sequencing was performed on CD4+ or CD8+ T cells sorted from blood, taken in a trial of the OX40 agonist ivuxolimab. The origin of this receptor is an adult with an advanced solid tumor such as melanoma, head and neck, liver or kidney cancer. CDR3: CASSWGGSSGDDTDTQYF. As DNA, the CDR3 is TGTGCCAGCAGCTGGGGGGGGTCTAGCGGAGATGACACAGATACGCAGTATTTT.